Presented here are 21 T cell receptor beta chains from one specimen sequenced in a study of T-cell reconstitution after alpha-beta-depleted transplantation in children. This sample's TCRbeta library carried unique molecular identifier barcodes. Via MiXCR, TCRdb re-called the PCR reads, giving one row per CDR3 protein. Of hundreds of thousands of distinct CDR3 sequences listed, under 15% are singletons. Sequencing was performed on PBMCs, taken before TCRalphabeta/CD19-depleted stem cell transplant. The receptors shown here come from a girl aged 2 to 10 with congenital amegakaryocytic thrombocytopenia, due to receive a stem cell transplant.

This clonotype was detected only a few times. Here the CDR3 reads CASSEALQRVATGELFF. The DNA for the CDR3 is TGTGCCAGCAGTGAAGCGCTTCAAAGGGTAGCCACCGGGGAGCTGTTTTTT. V and J are TRBV2 and TRBJ2-2; D ambiguous. The CDR3 contains 17 residues. Germline values: CDR1 SNHLY, CDR2 FYNNEI. The germline V and J ends were trimmed by 0 bases and 4 bases, with 15 bases remaining between them. Together with reference TRBV2 and TRBJ2-2, the CDR3 gives the full variable domain: EPEVTQTPSHQVTQMGQEVILRCVPISNHLYFYWYRQILGQKVEFLVSFYNNEISEKSEIFDDQFSVERPDGSNFTLKIRSTKLEDSAMYFCASSEALQRVATGELFFGEGSRLTVL.

This clonotype turned up a few times. The chain joins TRBV18 to TRBJ2-1; 10 bases are shared with TRBD2. The CDR3 is 15 residues long. With 6 bases clipped from V and 6 bases from J, the junction kept 8 bases outside the gene matches. The V gene's germline CDR1 is KGHSH and CDR2 LQKENI. CDR3 nucleotide sequence: TGTGCCAGCTCCCCGGGGAGCGGGAGGGCCAATGAGCAGTTCTTC. It specifies CASSPGSGRANEQFF.

This chain uses TRBV5-1 with TRBJ2-1; 8 bases are a match to TRBD2. The CDR3 spans 18 residues. Germline CDR1 SGHRS, CDR2 YFSETQ. Trimming removed 4 bases from V and 10 bases from J; junction bases left unmatched: 22. CDR3 bases: TGCGCCAGCAGCCCCTTTTTCCAACTTAGCGGGATAGATGGAGAGCAGTTCTTC. Protein sequence: CASSPFFQLSGIDGEQFF.

There are many counts of this clonotype. The chain couples TRBV10-3 to TRBJ2-3; 11 nucleotides line up with TRBD1. Germline lookup yields CDR1 ENHRY and CDR2 SYGVKD. The J segment lost 2 bases and the V segment lost 1 base, leaving 5 bases of the junction unmatched. The CDR3 has 17 amino acids. The CDR3 bases are TGTGCCATCAGTGAGTTTTGGGACAGGGGGAACACAGATACGCAGTATTTT. This codes for CAISEFWDRGNTDTQYF.

In this sample, this clonotype turned up many times. V gene TRBV20-1 combines with J gene TRBJ1-1; no clear D gene. V was clipped by 5 bases and J by 3 bases, with 13 bases between them. Germline loops: CDR1 DFQATT, CDR2 SNEGSKA (reference sequence). This CDR3 spans 13 amino acids. CDR3 bases: TGCAGTGCTGGTCTTCAAGACCACACTGAAGCTTTCTTT. It translates to CSAGLQDHTEAFF.

The table lists this clonotype with many counts. The V and J genes are TRBV10-3 and TRBJ2-1, with a possible D match to TRBD2 (6 bases). CDR3 length: 15 amino acids. V was cut by 7 bases and J by 6 bases, with 19 bases left in between. The germline CDR1 and CDR2 sequences are ENHRY and SYGVKD. CDR3 region: CAIKTSPAEVNEQFF. The CDR3, as DNA: TGTGCCATCAAAACTAGCCCCGCGGAGGTCAATGAGCAGTTCTTC.

This clonotype appeared a few times. This rearrangement joins TRBV12-3 or TRBV12-4 to TRBJ2-5; 7 nucleotides match TRBD2. The CDR3 totals 15 residues. Trimming at V came to 6 bases and at J to 3 bases, leaving 10 bases not matched to a gene. The DNA of the CDR3 is TGTGCCAGCAGCCCCCCGACTAGCCGAAAAGAGACCCAGTACTTC. Translating it yields CASSPPTSRKETQYF.

The V and J genes are TRBV12-5 and TRBJ2-7; 10 nucleotides match TRBD2. This CDR3 has 17 amino acids. From germline, CDR1 is LGHNT and CDR2 FRNRAP. Trimming cost V 0 bases and J 2 bases; bases outside gene matches: 7. This CDR3 is CASGLVLSSGSPYEQYF. The CDR3 nucleotides read TGTGCTAGTGGTTTGGTACTGTCTAGCGGGAGCCCCTACGAGCAGTACTTC.

This clonotype has more than one count but fewer than ten. This chain uses TRBV11-2 with TRBJ2-7; possibly TRBD1 or TRBD2 for D (5 bases each). The V end lost 5 bases, the J end lost 3 bases, and 17 bases lay between the germline ends. CDR3 length equals 15 residues. Germline V lookup: CDR1 SGHAT, CDR2 FQNNGV. For the CDR3, the DNA is TGTGCCAGCAGCCGAACTTGGGGGAGTGGCTACGAGCAGTACTTC. This encodes CASSRTWGSGYEQYF.

This clonotype was found many times. CDR3 amino acids: CASTFRGTGELFF. In DNA form, the CDR3 reads TGTGCCAGCACCTTCAGGGGCACCGGGGAGCTGTTTTTT. V usage is TRBV12-3 or TRBV12-4 and J usage is TRBJ2-2, with D possibly being TRBD1 (6 bases). Between the trimmed V and J ends, which lost 7 bases and 4 bases, there was a span of 10 bases. The CDR3 extends over 13 amino acids.

This clonotype occurred many times. The rearrangement uses TRBV20-1 and TRBJ1-2; D is unresolved. This CDR3 is built from 13 residues. Trimming left V 5 bases short and J 0 bases short, with 10 bases between. Looked up from germline, CDR1 is DFQATT and CDR2 is SNEGSKA (reference sequence). This CDR3 reads CSADKSANYGYTF. The CDR3 DNA reads TGCAGTGCTGACAAGTCAGCTAACTATGGCTACACCTTC.

This clonotype was seen repeatedly, ten times or more. The chain carries TRBV20-1 and TRBJ2-7; D remains unclear. This CDR3 is 14 amino acids long. Deletions cut 0 bases from V and 3 bases from J, with 12 bases between. CDR1 DFQATT and CDR2 SNEGSKA come from the germline V gene (reference sequence). The CDR3 region has the DNA TGCAGTGCTAGAGAGACGGGCTTCCACTACGAGCAGTACTTC. It is translated as CSARETGFHYEQYF.

Of note for this clonotype: A much larger clone is a single base away; this may be a read error. V usage is TRBV12-3 or TRBV12-4 and J usage is TRBJ2-2, with D maybe TRBD2 (5 bases). The CDR3 spans 13 residues. The CDR3 sequence is CASSFSYTGVLFF. CDR3 nucleotides: TGTGCCAGCAGTTTTAGTTACACCGGGGTGCTGTTTTTT.

This clonotype showed up just a few times. This chain joins TRBV7-9 and TRBJ2-7; maybe TRBD2 (5 bases). The CDR3 runs to 15 residues. Trimming cost V 3 bases and J 2 bases, with 14 bases left between them. Germline V gene lookup returns CDR1 SEHNR and CDR2 FQNEAQ (reference sequence). CDR3 region: CASSFKAAPPYEQYF. DNA of the CDR3: TGTGCCAGCAGCTTTAAAGCGGCTCCCCCCTACGAGCAGTACTTC.

This clonotype was recorded a few times. This chain uses TRBV20-1 with TRBJ2-7, with 10 bases aligning to TRBD1. With 0 bases clipped from V and 4 bases from J, the junction kept 6 bases outside the gene matches. CDR3 length: 15 amino acids. CDR1 and CDR2 from the germline V gene are DFQATT and SNEGSKA (reference sequence). The CDR3 spells CSARDSRTGGYEQYF. Written as DNA, the CDR3 is TGCAGTGCTAGAGACTCACGGACAGGGGGATACGAGCAGTACTTC.

The chain joins TRBV24-1 to TRBJ2-2; 8 nucleotides agree with TRBD1. V shed 3 bases and J 0 bases; nucleotides not matched to a gene: 2. This CDR3 is 16 amino acids long. Germline CDR1 is KGHDR and CDR2 is SFDVKD. The CDR3 protein is CATSDVDRANTGELFF. The CDR3 nucleotides read TGTGCCACCAGTGATGTGGACAGGGCGAACACCGGGGAGCTGTTTTTT.

This chain uses TRBV5-1 with TRBJ2-7, with D perhaps TRBD1 (5 bases). Germline assignment: CDR1 SGHRS and CDR2 YFSETQ. Trimming took 3 bases from V and 0 from J, leaving 10 bases between them. CDR3 size: 14 residues. The CDR3 sequence: CASSYSGPSYEQYF. In DNA, the CDR3 is TGCGCCAGCAGCTATTCAGGGCCCTCCTACGAGCAGTACTTC.

This clonotype was counted ten times or more. One end of the junction is discordant with germline, which a read error may explain. V usage is TRBV20-1 and J usage is TRBJ2-1; 10 nucleotides match TRBD2. Germline V gene data show CDR1 as DFQATT and CDR2 as SNEGSKA (reference sequence). The CDR3 sequence is 13 residues long. CDR3 loop: CSPSGSPYNEQFF. The CDR3 DNA reads TGCAGTCCTAGCGGGAGTCCATACAATGAGCAGTTCTTC.

This clonotype was picked up a small number of times. This sequence joins TRBV19 and TRBJ1-4; D gene unclear. CDR3 length: 14 residues. CDR1 and CDR2 from the germline V gene are LNHDA and SQIVND (reference sequence). The V gene lost 7 bases and the J gene lost 3 bases, with 12 bases spanning the gap. The chain's CDR3 is CASNELPSNEKLFF. CDR3 bases: TGTGCCAGTAATGAACTACCGTCTAATGAAAAACTGTTTTTT.

The genes are TRBV7-2 and TRBJ2-3; possibly TRBD2 for D (7 bases). Trimming left V 1 base short and J 2 bases short, with 13 bases between. This CDR3 has 16 residues. Germline V gene data show CDR1 as SGHTA and CDR2 as FQGNSA. The chain's CDR3 is CASSLVGGPFTDTQYF. DNA of the CDR3: TGTGCCAGCAGCTTAGTGGGGGGGCCCTTCACAGATACGCAGTATTTT.

This clonotype was counted many times. The CDR3 region has the DNA TGCAGTGCTACCCCGACGGGAGAAGAAAAACTGTTTTTT. Encoded protein: CSATPTGEEKLFF. The rearrangement joins TRBV20-1 to TRBJ1-4; D remains ambiguous. The ends were cut back, 4 bases at V and 8 bases at J, with 14 bases in the middle. The CDR3 runs 13 residues. CDR1 is DFQATT, CDR2 SNEGSKA, per germline (reference sequence).